Listed here are 27 T cell receptor beta chains from one sample, sequenced in a study of blood T cells in healthy people across ages. Then a second PCR, running roughly 7 to 11 cycles, was carried out with a sample-barcoded 5' primer and a J-beta primer mix. TCRdb analysed the 5' RACE reads with MiXCR anew, one entry per CDR3 protein. The sample lists some 1.7 million distinct CDR3 sequences, roughly 28% occurring once. Sequencing was done on a sample of blood. The source is a woman in her twenties or thirties in good health.

The chain employs TRBV10-3 and TRBJ1-1, with no clear D. The CDR3 has 15 amino acids. Germline V gene data show CDR1 as ENHRY and CDR2 as SYGVKD. The V gene lost 0 bases and the J gene lost 1 base, with 9 bases spanning the gap. Written as DNA, the CDR3 is TGTGCCATCAGTGAGTCTGGGGATTGGAACACTGAAGCTTTCTTT. Translating it yields CAISESGDWNTEAFF.

For this clonotype: A much larger clone lies one base from this, so it may be a read error. The gene calls are TRBV4-1 and TRBJ1-2; D remains ambiguous. The CDR3 loop spans 13 amino acids. Germline V gene lookup returns CDR1 MGHRA and CDR2 YSYEKL. Trimming cost V 1 base and J 6 bases, with 9 bases left between them. CDR3 sequence reads: CASSQVGGDGYTF. The CDR3 bases are TGCGCCAGCAGCCAAGTTGGTGGCGATGGCTACACCTTC.

This clonotype was observed a few times. This rearrangement joins TRBV7-2 to TRBJ2-1; 14 positions match TRBD2. The CDR3 runs 16 residues. Trimming at V came to 2 bases and at J to 8 bases, leaving 5 bases not matched to a gene. CDR1 is SGHTA and CDR2 is FQGNSA in the germline V gene. CDR3 bases: TGTGCCAGCAGCTTATCGGGGACTAGCGGGAGACATGAGCAGTTCTTC. Amino acids: CASSLSGTSGRHEQFF.

This clonotype appeared once. This may be a read error: a much more frequent sequence differs by one nucleotide. V is TRBV25-1 and J is TRBJ2-5, with D uncertain. Germline CDR1 is MGHDK and CDR2 is SYGVNS. The CDR3 consists of 14 residues. CDR3 sequence: CTSSEYASTETQYF. CDR3 DNA sequence: TGTACCAGCAGTGAATACGCCAGCACCGAGACCCAGTACTTC.

The rearrangement links TRBV28 to TRBJ2-3; D not resolved. Germline V gene data show CDR1 as MDHEN and CDR2 as SYDVKM. This CDR3 has 16 amino acids. V lost 6 bases, J lost 0 bases, and 16 bases lay in between. The CDR3 nucleotides are TGTGCCAGCAGCCTGACCAGTCGGATGAGCACAGATACGCAGTATTTT. Translated: CASSLTSRMSTDTQYF.

With regard to this clonotype: This may arise from a read error, as a much more abundant clone is one base away. V and J are TRBV20-1 and TRBJ2-4; D call uncertain. V gave up 5 bases and J gave up 13 bases, with 27 bases separating them. Germline-derived CDR1 and CDR2 are DFQATT and SNEGSKA (reference sequence). This CDR3 is 15 amino acids long. This CDR3 reads CSAFPATRTYNEQYF. CDR3 nucleotides: TGCAGTGCTTTCCCCGCAACGCGTACCTACAATGAGCAGTACTTC.

CDR3 amino acids: CASSLERGMAYEQYF. CDR3 sequence (DNA): TGTGCCAGCAGTTTAGAGAGGGGGATGGCCTACGAGCAGTACTTC. The chain links TRBV12-3 or TRBV12-4 to TRBJ2-7; TRBD1 might be the D (6 bases). The germline V and J ends were trimmed by 1 base and 2 bases, with 12 bases remaining between them. The CDR3 runs to 15 residues.

This clonotype showed up just a few times. The chain employs TRBV3-1 and TRBJ2-5, with TRBD1 matching over 8 bases. V lost 3 bases to trimming and J lost 3 bases; unmatched junction nucleotides: 9. The CDR3 totals 16 residues. Germline V CDR1 and CDR2: LGHDT, YNNKEL (reference sequence). CDR3 sequence: CASSQVDRATEETQYF. The CDR3 bases are TGTGCCAGCAGCCAGGTGGACAGGGCGACCGAAGAGACCCAGTACTTC.

This clonotype was picked up a small number of times. The CDR3 nucleotides are TGTGCCAGCCGCCCCCGGGCGGGAGGCGGCTACACCTTC. This gives the protein CASRPRAGGGYTF. The chain has TRBV5-4 and TRBJ1-2, with D uncertain. Per the germline V gene, CDR1 is SGHNT and CDR2 is YYREEE (reference sequence). The V gene lost 7 bases and the J gene lost 8 bases, with 18 bases spanning the gap. This CDR3 region has 13 residues.

The chain links TRBV7-2 to TRBJ2-5, with 10 bases aligning to TRBD2. CDR1 and CDR2 (germline): SGHTA, FQGNSA. The CDR3 runs to 15 residues. Germline trimming cut 4 bases from V and 2 bases from J; bases unmatched to any gene: 4. The CDR3, as DNA: TGTGCCAGCAGCTATGGACTAGCGGTTCAAGAGACCCAGTACTTC. This sequence encodes CASSYGLAVQETQYF.

This clonotype was seen a handful of times. V gene TRBV20-1 combines with J gene TRBJ1-5, with D unresolved. The V end lost 3 bases, the J end lost 1 base, and 7 bases lay between the germline ends. CDR3 length: 13 residues. The V gene's germline CDR1 is DFQATT and CDR2 SNEGSKA (reference sequence). CDR3 DNA sequence: TGCAGTGCTAGGTACAGCAGCAATCAGCCCCAGCATTTT. It encodes CSARYSSNQPQHF.

This clonotype was seen a handful of times. V and J are TRBV7-9 and TRBJ2-5; D is possibly TRBD1 (5 bases). Matching the DNA end better, TRBJ2-7 makes the J call doubtful. CDR3 size: 14 residues. Germline lookup yields CDR1 SEHNR and CDR2 FQNEAQ (reference sequence). The CDR3 spells CASSLAMQGGEQYF. In nucleotides, the CDR3 is TGTGCCAGCAGCTTAGCGATGCAGGGTGGCGAGCAGTACTTC.

This clonotype showed up many times. The V call is TRBV29-1, the J call TRBJ2-3, with no clear D. From germline, CDR1 is SQVTM and CDR2 ANQGSEA. Between the trimmed V and J ends, which lost 7 bases and 5 bases, there was a span of 10 bases. The CDR3 consists of 11 residues. CDR3 bases: TGCAGCGCAGATATCTTAGATACGCAGTATTTT. Amino acids: CSADILDTQYF.

V is TRBV19 and J is TRBJ2-3; D call uncertain. Germline loops: CDR1 LNHDA, CDR2 SQIVND (reference sequence). The CDR3 is made up of 14 amino acids. V was pared by 8 bases and J by 0 bases, with 12 bases between. CDR3 sequence reads: CASVNDGSTDTQYF. DNA for the CDR3: TGTGCCAGTGTGAATGACGGAAGCACAGATACGCAGTATTTT.

A remark on this clonotype: This may come from a read error, since a much larger clone is one base off. The chain uses TRBV12-3 or TRBV12-4 and TRBJ2-5, with 11 bases identical to TRBD1. The CDR3 spans 15 residues. The CDR3 is CAGSYGTGGVETQYF. The CDR3 DNA sequence: TGTGCCGGCAGCTACGGGACAGGGGGAGTAGAGACCCAGTACTTC.

The rearrangement joins TRBV14 to TRBJ1-6; D remains unclear. V lost 0 bases and J lost 7, with 4 bases in between. The germline V gene encodes CDR1 SGHDN and CDR2 FVKESK. The CDR3 sequence is 13 residues long. The CDR3 DNA sequence: TGTGCCAGCAGCCAAGATTGGAATTCACCCCTCCACTTT. Encoded protein: CASSQDWNSPLHF.

About this clonotype itself: A single base separates this from a much larger clone, so it may be a read error. The chain carries TRBV5-6 and TRBJ2-4; the D is unclear. V gave up 0 bases and J gave up 12 bases, with 16 bases separating them. Looked up from germline, CDR1 is SGHDT and CDR2 is YYEEEE. CDR3 size: 14 residues. The CDR3 sequence is CASSLEQTVGDQYF. The CDR3 DNA reads TGTGCCAGCAGCTTGGAACAGACGGTGGGTGATCAGTACTTC. Together with reference TRBV5-6 and TRBJ2-4, the CDR3 gives the full variable domain: DAGVTQSPTHLIKTRGQQVTLRCSPKSGHDTVSWYQQALGQGPQFIFQYYEEEERQRGNFPDRFSGHQFPNYSSELNVNALLLGDSALYLCASSLEQTVGDQYFGAGTRLSVL.

This clonotype was observed at least ten times. The DNA for the CDR3 is TGTGCCAGCCGAGGGGAAATAACCCAGTACTTC. Its translation is CASRGEITQYF. The rearrangement links TRBV28 to TRBJ2-5; TRBD1 or TRBD2 may be the D gene (5 bases each). From germline, CDR1 is MDHEN and CDR2 SYDVKM. V was pared by 8 bases and J by 8 bases, with 12 bases between. This CDR3 has 11 amino acids.

This clonotype has ten or more counts. V usage is TRBV6-5 and J usage is TRBJ1-2; D call uncertain. Trimming took off 0 bases at V and 7 bases at J, with 9 bases between the two ends. The CDR3 covers 13 residues. CDR1 and CDR2 from the germline V gene are MNHEY and SVGAGI. CDR3 protein: CASSYSSQAGYTF. The CDR3 coding sequence is TGTGCCAGCAGTTACTCGAGTCAGGCTGGCTACACCTTC.

J is TRBJ2-3 and V is TRBV24-1; the D is unclear. The V and J ends lost 4 bases and 3 bases respectively, with 19 bases between them. The CDR3 length is 17 residues. The germline V gene encodes CDR1 KGHDR and CDR2 SFDVKD. CDR3 protein: CATSDRGRLGKTDTQYF. CDR3 nucleotide sequence: TGTGCCACCAGTGACCGAGGACGGCTTGGGAAAACAGATACGCAGTATTTT.

This clonotype has a count of ten or more. This chain's CDR3 is CASSLGRLTDTQYF. The CDR3 DNA reads as TGCGCCAGCAGCTTGGGTAGGCTCACAGATACGCAGTATTTT. The J gene is TRBJ2-3, the V gene TRBV5-1; D is uncertain. The V end lost 0 bases, the J end lost 2 bases, and 7 bases lay between the germline ends. The CDR3 sequence is 14 residues long. The germline V gene has CDR1 SGHRS and CDR2 YFSETQ.

In this sample, this clonotype turned up a few times. The chain recombines TRBV2 with TRBJ1-4; 7 bases are shared with TRBD1. V shed 8 bases and J 0 bases; nucleotides not matched to a gene: 6. The V gene's germline CDR1 is SNHLY and CDR2 FYNNEI. This CDR3 comprises 15 residues. The CDR3 sequence: CASAGQAATNEKLFF. DNA of the CDR3: TGTGCCAGCGCCGGACAGGCAGCAACTAATGAAAAACTGTTTTTT.

The chain combines TRBV4-1 with TRBJ2-3, with TRBD2 matching over 10 bases. Germline V gene data show CDR1 as MGHRA and CDR2 as YSYEKL. The trim removed 4 bases at V and 5 bases at J, leaving 12 bases unmatched. This CDR3 has 17 residues. The CDR3 protein is CASSPGGAGGLGDTQYF. The DNA of the CDR3 is TGCGCCAGCAGCCCCGGCGGAGCGGGGGGGCTGGGAGATACGCAGTATTTT.

The rearrangement uses TRBV20-1 and TRBJ2-5; a weak D match, TRBD1 (5 bases). Germline lookup yields CDR1 DFQATT and CDR2 SNEGSKA (reference sequence). V lost 6 bases and J lost 5, with 16 bases in between. The length of the CDR3 is 13 residues. The CDR3 DNA follows: TGCAGTGCCCCAGGGCGGTCCGCGGAGACCCAGTACTTC. Protein: CSAPGRSAETQYF.

This clonotype was seen repeatedly, ten times or more. In nucleotides, the CDR3 is TGCAGCGTTGAAGGGCCGGGACAGCTATTTTATGGCTACACCTTC. Amino acid sequence: CSVEGPGQLFYGYTF. The chain uses TRBV29-1 and TRBJ1-2, with 7 positions matching TRBD1. The J segment lost 5 bases and the V segment lost 1 base, leaving 10 bases of the junction unmatched. The germline CDR1 and CDR2 sequences are SQVTM and ANQGSEA. The CDR3 spans 15 residues.

This clonotype was counted only a few times. The chain joins TRBV2 to TRBJ2-1, with D maybe TRBD1 (6 bases). The germline CDR1 and CDR2 sequences are SNHLY and FYNNEI. Trimming took off 2 bases at V and 8 bases at J, with 10 bases between the two ends. The CDR3 runs 13 residues. CDR3 nucleotide sequence: TGTGCCAGCAGTGAAATGGGGGCGGATGAGCAGTTCTTC. Amino acid sequence: CASSEMGADEQFF.

This clonotype was observed a handful of times. The rearrangement links TRBV20-1 to TRBJ1-4; possibly TRBD1 for D (6 bases). Germline V lookup: CDR1 DFQATT, CDR2 SNEGSKA (reference sequence). The CDR3 contains 13 residues. V shed 4 bases and J shed 1 base, with 7 bases lying between them. The CDR3 coding sequence is TGCAGTGCTACACAGGGAACTAATGAAAAACTGTTTTTT. As protein: CSATQGTNEKLFF.